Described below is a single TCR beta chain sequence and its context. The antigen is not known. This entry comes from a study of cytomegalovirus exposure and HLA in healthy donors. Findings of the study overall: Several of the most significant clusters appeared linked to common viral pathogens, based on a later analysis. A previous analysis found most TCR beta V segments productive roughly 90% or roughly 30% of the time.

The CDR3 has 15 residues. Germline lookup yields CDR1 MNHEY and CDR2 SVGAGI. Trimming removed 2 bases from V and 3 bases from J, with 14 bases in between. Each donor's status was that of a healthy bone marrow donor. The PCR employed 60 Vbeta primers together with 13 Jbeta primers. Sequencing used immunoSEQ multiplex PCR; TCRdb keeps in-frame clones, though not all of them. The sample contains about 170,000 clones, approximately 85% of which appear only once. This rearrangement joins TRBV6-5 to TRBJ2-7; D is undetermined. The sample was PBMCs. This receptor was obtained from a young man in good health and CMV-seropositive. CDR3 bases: TGTGCCAGCAGTTACGAACAGTCCTTCTTCTACGAGCAGTACTTC. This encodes CASSYEQSFFYEQYF.